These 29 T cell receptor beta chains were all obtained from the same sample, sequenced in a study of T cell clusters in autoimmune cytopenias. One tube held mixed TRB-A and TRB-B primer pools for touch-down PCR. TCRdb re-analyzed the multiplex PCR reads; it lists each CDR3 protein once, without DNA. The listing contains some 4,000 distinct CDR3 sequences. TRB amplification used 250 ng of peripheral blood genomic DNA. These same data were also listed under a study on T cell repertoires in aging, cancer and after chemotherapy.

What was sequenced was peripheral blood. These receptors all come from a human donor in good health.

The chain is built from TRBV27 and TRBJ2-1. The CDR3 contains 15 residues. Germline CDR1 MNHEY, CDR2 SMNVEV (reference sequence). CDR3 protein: CASSLQPFSYNEQFF.

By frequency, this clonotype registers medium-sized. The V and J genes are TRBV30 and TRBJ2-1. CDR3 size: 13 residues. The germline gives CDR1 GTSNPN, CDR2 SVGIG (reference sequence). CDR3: CAWSVLFGNEQFF.

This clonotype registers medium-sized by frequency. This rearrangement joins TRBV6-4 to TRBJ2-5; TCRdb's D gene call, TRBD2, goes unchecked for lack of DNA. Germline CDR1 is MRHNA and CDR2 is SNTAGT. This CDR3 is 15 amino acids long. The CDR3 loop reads CASSDSAGGPETQYF.

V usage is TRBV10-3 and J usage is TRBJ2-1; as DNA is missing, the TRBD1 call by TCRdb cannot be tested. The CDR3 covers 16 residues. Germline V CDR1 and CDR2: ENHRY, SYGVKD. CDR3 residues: CATERGSGSSYNEQFF.

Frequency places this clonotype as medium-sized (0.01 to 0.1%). CDR3 in amino acids: CASSSPISDISNEQFF. The genes are TRBV27 and TRBJ2-1. CDR3 length: 16 amino acids. Per germline, CDR1 MNHEY and CDR2 SMNVEV (reference sequence).

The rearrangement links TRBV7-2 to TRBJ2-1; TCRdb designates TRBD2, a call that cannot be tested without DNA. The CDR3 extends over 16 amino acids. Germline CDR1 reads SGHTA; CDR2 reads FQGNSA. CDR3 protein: CASSLEGTSGRFEQFF.

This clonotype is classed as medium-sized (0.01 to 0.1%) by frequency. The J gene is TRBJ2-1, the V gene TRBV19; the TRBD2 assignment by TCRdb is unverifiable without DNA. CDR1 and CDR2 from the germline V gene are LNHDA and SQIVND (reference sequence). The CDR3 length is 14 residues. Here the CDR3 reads CASSAAGTYNEQFF.

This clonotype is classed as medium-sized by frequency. Here the CDR3 reads CASSVTERETQYF. V usage is TRBV6-2 or TRBV6-3 and J usage is TRBJ2-5. Germline lookup yields CDR1 MNHEY and CDR2 SVGEGT. The CDR3 totals 13 residues.

CDR3 amino acids: CASSLRLAGAYEQYF. The V and J genes are TRBV6-5 and TRBJ2-7; without DNA, the TCRdb call of TRBD2 cannot be checked. In germline, CDR1 is MNHEY, CDR2 SVGAGI. This CDR3 spans 15 amino acids.

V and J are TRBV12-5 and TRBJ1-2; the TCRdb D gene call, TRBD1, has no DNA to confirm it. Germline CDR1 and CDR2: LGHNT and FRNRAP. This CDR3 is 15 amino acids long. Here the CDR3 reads CASGPPTGTNYGYTF.

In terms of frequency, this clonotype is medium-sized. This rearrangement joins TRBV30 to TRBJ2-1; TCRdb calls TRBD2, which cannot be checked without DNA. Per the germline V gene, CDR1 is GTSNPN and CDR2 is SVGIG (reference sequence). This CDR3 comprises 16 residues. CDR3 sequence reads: CAWSRGTSGNRNEQFF.

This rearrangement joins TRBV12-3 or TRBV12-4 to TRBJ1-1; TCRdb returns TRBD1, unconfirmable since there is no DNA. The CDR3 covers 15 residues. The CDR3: CASTLTGGRRDEAFF.

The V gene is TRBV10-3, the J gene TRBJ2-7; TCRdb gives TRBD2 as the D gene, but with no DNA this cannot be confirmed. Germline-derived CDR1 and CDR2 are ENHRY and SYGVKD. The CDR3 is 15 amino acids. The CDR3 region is CAISLREGGPYEQYF.

CDR3 loop: CASSFQSGQTRWNTEAFF. The gene calls are TRBV6-2 or TRBV6-3 and TRBJ1-1; TCRdb outputs TRBD1, but without DNA this stays unchecked. The length of the CDR3 is 18 residues. CDR1 and CDR2 (germline): MNHEY, SVGEGT.

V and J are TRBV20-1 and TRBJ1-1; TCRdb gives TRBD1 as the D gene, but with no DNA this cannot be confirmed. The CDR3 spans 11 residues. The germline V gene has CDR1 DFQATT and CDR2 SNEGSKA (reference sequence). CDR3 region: CMAGGPSEAFF.

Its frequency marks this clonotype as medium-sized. The CDR3 sequence: CASSLGPRGEQFF. The rearrangement joins TRBV27 to TRBJ2-1; TCRdb indicates TRBD1, and absent DNA this call remains unverified. This CDR3 is built from 13 residues. Germline CDR1 and CDR2: MNHEY and SMNVEV (reference sequence).

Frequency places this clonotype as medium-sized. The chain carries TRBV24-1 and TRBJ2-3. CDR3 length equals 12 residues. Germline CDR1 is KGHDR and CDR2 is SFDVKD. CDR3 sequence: CATSDRFDTQYF.

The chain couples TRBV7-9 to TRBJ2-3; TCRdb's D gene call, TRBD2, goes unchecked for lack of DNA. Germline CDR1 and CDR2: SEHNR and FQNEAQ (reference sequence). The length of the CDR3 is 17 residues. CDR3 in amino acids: CASSLGTSGGDTDTQYF.

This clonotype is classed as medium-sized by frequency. This CDR3 reads CASSPPGGVSEKLFF. The chain uses TRBV18 and TRBJ1-4. The CDR3 sequence is 15 residues long. Germline CDR1 KGHSH, CDR2 LQKENI.

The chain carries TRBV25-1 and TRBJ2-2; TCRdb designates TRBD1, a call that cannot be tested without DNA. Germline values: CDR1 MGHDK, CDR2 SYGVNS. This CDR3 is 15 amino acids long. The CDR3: CASSEWDRDTGELFF.

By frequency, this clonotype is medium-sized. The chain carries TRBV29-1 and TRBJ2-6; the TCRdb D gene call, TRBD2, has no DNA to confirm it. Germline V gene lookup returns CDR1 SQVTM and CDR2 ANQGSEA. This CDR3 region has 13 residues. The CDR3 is CSVPASGANVLTF. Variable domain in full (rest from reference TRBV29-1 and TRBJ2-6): SAVISQKPSRDICQRGTSLTIQCQVDSQVTMMFWYRQQPGQSLTLIATANQGSEATYESGFVIDKFPISRPNLTFSTLTVSNMSPEDSSIYLCSVPASGANVLTFGAGSRLTVL.

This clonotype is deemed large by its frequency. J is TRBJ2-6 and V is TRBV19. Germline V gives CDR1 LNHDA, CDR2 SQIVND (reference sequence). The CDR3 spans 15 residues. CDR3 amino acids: CASSMTASGANVLTF.

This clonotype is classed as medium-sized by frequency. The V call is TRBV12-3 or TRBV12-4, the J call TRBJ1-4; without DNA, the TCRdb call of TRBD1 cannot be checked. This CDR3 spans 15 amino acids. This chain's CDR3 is CASSPRQNFNEKLFF.

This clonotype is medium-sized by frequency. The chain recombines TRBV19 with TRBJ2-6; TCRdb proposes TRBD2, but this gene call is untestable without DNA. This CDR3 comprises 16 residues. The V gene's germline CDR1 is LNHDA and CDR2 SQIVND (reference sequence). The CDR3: CASQGPNPSGANVLTF.

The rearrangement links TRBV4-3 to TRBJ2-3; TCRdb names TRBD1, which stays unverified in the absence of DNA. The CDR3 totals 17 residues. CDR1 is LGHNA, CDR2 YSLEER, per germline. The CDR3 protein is CASSQEWTGPDGDTQYF.

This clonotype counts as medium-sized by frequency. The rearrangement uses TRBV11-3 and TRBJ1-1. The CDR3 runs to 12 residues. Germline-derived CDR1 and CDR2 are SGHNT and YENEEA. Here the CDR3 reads CASSLGFHGAFF. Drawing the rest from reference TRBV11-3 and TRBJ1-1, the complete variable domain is EAGVVQSPRYKIIEKKQPVAFWCNPISGHNTLYWYLQNLGQGPELLIRYENEEAVDDSQLPKDRFSAERLKGVDSTLKIQPAELGDSAVYLCASSLGFHGAFFGQGTRLTVV.

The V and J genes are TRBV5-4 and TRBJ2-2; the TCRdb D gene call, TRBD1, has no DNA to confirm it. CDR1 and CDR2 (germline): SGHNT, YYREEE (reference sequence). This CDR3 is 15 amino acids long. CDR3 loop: CASSLGSGVTGELFF.

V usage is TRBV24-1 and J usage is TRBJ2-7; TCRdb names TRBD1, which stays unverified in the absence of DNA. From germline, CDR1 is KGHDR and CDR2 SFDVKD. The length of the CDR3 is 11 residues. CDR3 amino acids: CATAKGREQYF.

The CDR3 sequence is CASSLSSMGTGELFF. The rearrangement uses TRBV5-1 and TRBJ2-2. Germline V gene data show CDR1 as SGHRS and CDR2 as YFSETQ. This CDR3 contains 15 residues.